This record covers a single T cell receptor (beta chain). Its antigen remains unidentified. These data belong to a study of T cells in localized non-small cell lung cancer. Study conclusions and caveats: Tumor showed lower T cell clonality than uninvolved adjacent lung, where it was highest. Adjacent lung was found to contain a median approximately 50 of the top 100 tumor clones. A higher density of T cells in blood coincided with extended overall survival. Because sequencing included only one region (of the tumor), heterogeneity remains possible.

The CDR3 extends over 15 amino acids. Per the germline V gene, CDR1 is LNHNV and CDR2 is YYDKDF (reference sequence). The germline V and J ends were trimmed by 4 bases and 1 base, with 11 bases remaining between them. TCRdb keeps only in-frame clones here, not all; method: immunoSEQ multiplex PCR. The sample consists of over 45,000 clones, 85% to 90% of them appearing once. This sequence was found in a female donor with stage II lung adenocarcinoma. Source: PBMCs, taken before any cancer treatment. The chain carries TRBV15 and TRBJ1-5; D uncertain. CDR3 in DNA: TGTGCCACCAGCAAAAGCCTACAGAGCAATCAGCCCCAGCATTTT. Its protein is CATSKSLQSNQPQHF.